Here is one T cell receptor beta chain with its context. Per the germline V gene, CDR1 is ENHRY and CDR2 is SYGVKD. V shed 6 bases and J shed 5 bases, with 13 bases lying between them. CDR3 length: 13 residues. This entry is derived from a study of cytomegalovirus exposure and HLA in healthy donors. Study as a whole: Of around 400 genotyped donors, 81% grouped in the Caucasian-associated ancestry cluster.

Researchers ran the PCR with 60 Vbeta and 13 Jbeta primers. Libraries were prepared by immunoSEQ multiplex PCR; TCRdb keeps only in-frame clonotypes and omits some of them. The data hold some 130,000 clones, with approximately 80% observed a single time. This receptor was identified in a male donor in good health and CMV-seronegative. V is TRBV10-3 and J is TRBJ1-2, with D unresolved. Material: PBMCs. CDR3 bases: TGTGCCATCAGCCGGACGGGAGATTATGGCTACACCTTC. Its protein product is CAISRTGDYGYTF.